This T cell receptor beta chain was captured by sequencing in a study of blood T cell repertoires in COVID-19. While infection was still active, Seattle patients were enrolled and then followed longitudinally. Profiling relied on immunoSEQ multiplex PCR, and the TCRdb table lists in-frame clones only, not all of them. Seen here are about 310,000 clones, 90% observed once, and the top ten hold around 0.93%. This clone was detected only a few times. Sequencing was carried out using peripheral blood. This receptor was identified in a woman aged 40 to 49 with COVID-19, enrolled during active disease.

The CDR3 protein is CASDEDSSYEQYF. The CDR3 DNA sequence: TGTGCCAGCGATGAGGACAGTTCCTACGAGCAGTACTTC. The V gene is TRBV2, the J gene TRBJ2-7, with a possible D match to TRBD1 (6 bases). Trimming shortened V by 8 bases and J by 1 base, and 12 bases separated the two germline ends. CDR1 and CDR2 from the germline V gene are SNHLY and FYNNEI. There are 13 residues in the CDR3.